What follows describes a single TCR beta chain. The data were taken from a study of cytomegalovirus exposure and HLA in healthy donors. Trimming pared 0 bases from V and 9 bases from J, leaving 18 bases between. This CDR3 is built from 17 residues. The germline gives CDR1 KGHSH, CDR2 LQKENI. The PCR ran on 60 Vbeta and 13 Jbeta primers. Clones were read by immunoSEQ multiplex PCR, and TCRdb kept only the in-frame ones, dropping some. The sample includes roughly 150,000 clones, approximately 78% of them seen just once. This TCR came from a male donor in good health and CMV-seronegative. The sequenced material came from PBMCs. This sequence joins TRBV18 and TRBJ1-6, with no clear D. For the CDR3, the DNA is TGTGCCAGCTCACCACCGGCCACCCGACGGGTTGGTTCACCCCTCCACTTT. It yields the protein CASSPPATRRVGSPLHF.